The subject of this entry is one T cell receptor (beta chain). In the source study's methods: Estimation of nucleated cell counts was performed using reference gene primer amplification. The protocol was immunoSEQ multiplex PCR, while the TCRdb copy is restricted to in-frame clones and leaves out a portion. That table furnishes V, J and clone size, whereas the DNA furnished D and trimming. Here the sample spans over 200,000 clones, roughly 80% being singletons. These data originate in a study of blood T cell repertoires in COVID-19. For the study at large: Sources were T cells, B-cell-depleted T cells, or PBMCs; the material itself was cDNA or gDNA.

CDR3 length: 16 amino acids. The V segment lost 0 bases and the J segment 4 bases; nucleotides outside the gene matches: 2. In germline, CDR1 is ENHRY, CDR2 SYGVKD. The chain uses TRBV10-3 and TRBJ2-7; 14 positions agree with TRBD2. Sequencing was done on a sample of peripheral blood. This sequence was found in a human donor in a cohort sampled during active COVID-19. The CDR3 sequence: CAISESGTSGRYEQYF. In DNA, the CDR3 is TGTGCCATCAGTGAGTCGGGGACTAGCGGGAGATACGAGCAGTACTTC.